Sequencing of this TCR beta chain was carried out in a study of OX40 agonist ivuxolimab in advanced cancers. Measured with immunoSEQ multiplex PCR; TCRdb has only the in-frame clones, and not every one. The table includes 50,000 to 60,000 clones, 86% detected once. The CDR3 has 15 residues. With 0 bases removed from V and 0 bases from J, the gap between germline ends came to 9 bases. The germline gives CDR1 SGDLS, CDR2 YYNGEE. The material was CD4+ or CD8+ T cells sorted from blood, obtained in a trial of the OX40 agonist ivuxolimab. The rearrangement links TRBV9 to TRBJ1-1; no definite D call. The receptor's source is an adult with an advanced solid tumor such as melanoma, head and neck, liver or kidney cancer. The CDR3 region has the DNA TGTGCCAGCAGCGTAGGGGTGGGAGTGAACACTGAAGCTTTCTTT. This sequence encodes CASSVGVGVNTEAFF.